Here is one T cell receptor beta chain with its context. The sample comes from a study of T cell changes during pregnancy in multiple sclerosis. The CDR3 loop spans 18 amino acids. The V gene's germline CDR1 is SGHRS and CDR2 YFSETQ. The trim removed 4 bases at V and 5 bases at J, leaving 15 bases unmatched. Here immunoSEQ multiplex PCR was the method, and the copy in TCRdb shows in-frame clones only, minus some. The table lists roughly 69,000 clones, 91% of them singletons. Here the sequenced sample was peripheral blood, taken in the second trimester of pregnancy. This TCR was recovered from a female donor with multiple sclerosis, enrolled in a pregnancy study. The rearrangement links TRBV5-1 to TRBJ2-2, with TRBD1 matching 9 bases. CDR3 DNA: TGCGCCAGCAGCATCACAGGGGGCGGGTTACGTCGGACCGGGGAGCTGTTTTTT. Residues: CASSITGGGLRRTGELFF.